This T cell receptor (beta chain) was identified during a study of blood T cell repertoires in COVID-19. Study at large: Acute and convalescent COVID-19 samples came from the United States, Italy and Spain. T cells, B-cell-depleted T cells, or PBMCs supplied cDNA or gDNA.

Per the study methods: Quantification of nucleated cells was approximated via reference gene primer amplification. Generated by immunoSEQ multiplex PCR, the TCRdb table keeps only in-frame clones and is missing some. Clone size and V and J calls were adopted from that table, with D and trimming inferred from the DNA. The sample lists approximately 83,000 clones, around 90% occurring once. The germline V gene encodes CDR1 SEHNR and CDR2 FQNEAQ (reference sequence). The CDR3 totals 11 residues. V lost 5 bases and J 7 bases, leaving 7 bases between the germline ends. The TCR originated in a man aged 70 or older with acute or convalescent COVID-19. The chain is built from TRBV7-9 and TRBJ2-3; no clear D. Input material: peripheral blood. The CDR3 DNA is TGTGCCAGCAGCCCCGAGTATACGCAGTATTTT. Protein sequence: CASSPEYTQYF.